This TCR beta chain was observed in a study of Graves' ophthalmopathy and Graves' hyperthyroidism. J was trimmed by 4 bases and V by 4 bases; bases with no gene match: 12. This CDR3 has 16 residues. Per the germline V gene, CDR1 is SGHAT and CDR2 is FQNNGV. Findings and caveats of the study: Researchers report that a 13-signature model separated ophthalmopathy from stable hyperthyroidism, posting 85% to 90% sensitivity and more than 70% specificity.

Researchers turned away patients with other autoimmune diseases, uncontrolled infections, pregnancy or lactation. Researchers took RNA transcripts and amplified TCR beta CDR3 regions from them. Amplification began with first-round RT-PCR using HTBI primers, then second-round multiplex PCR was performed. TCRdb processed the multiplex PCR reads anew with MiXCR; each CDR3 protein has one entry. This sample has about 1.2 million distinct CDR3 sequences; less than 45% occur once, and the top ten carry roughly 10%. A remark on this clonotype: Its matching antigen is unknown.

V is TRBV11-2 and J is TRBJ2-7; 8 nucleotides agree with TRBD1. This clonotype originated in an adult man with Graves' hyperthyroidism. Source material: peripheral blood or thyroid tissue (not recorded which). The CDR3 DNA reads TGTGCCAGCAGCTCTAACCGTGGGGACAGGTTTTACGAGCAGTACTTC. It specifies CASSSNRGDRFYEQYF. Filled out from reference TRBV11-2 and TRBJ2-7, the complete variable domain reads EAGVAQSPRYKIIEKRQSVAFWCNPISGHATLYWYQQILGQGPKLLIQFQNNGVVDDSQLPKDRFSAERLKGVDSTLKIQPAKLEDSAVYLCASSSNRGDRFYEQYFGPGTRLTVT.